The clone carrying this TCR beta chain came up once. The data were produced by immunoSEQ multiplex PCR, yet TCRdb's version contains in-frame clones alone and is incomplete. The data hold over 85,000 clones, with about 92% observed a single time. This specimen comes from a study of control samples from healthy donors and cancer patients. V was cut by 6 bases and J by 1 base, with 16 bases left in between. The CDR3 has 15 residues. Germline lookup yields CDR1 MNHEY and CDR2 SMNVEV (reference sequence). The sequencing sample was made of blood. The gene calls are TRBV27 and TRBJ2-7, with D tentatively TRBD2 (5 bases). The receptor was derived from a woman in her late teens or twenties in good health. CDR3 coding DNA: TGTGCCAGCAGCCCCGGTGAGGGCAGTTCCTACGAGCAGTACTTC. Its translation is CASSPGEGSSYEQYF.